The rows below give T cell receptor beta chains drawn from one sample of a study of blood T cell repertoires in COVID-19. Some clones are missing from TCRdb's copy, which holds only in-frame ones; the method was immunoSEQ multiplex PCR. Of about 250,000 clones listed, 87% are singletons. The specimen was peripheral blood. These TCRs come from a man between 18 and 35 years old with active or convalescent COVID-19. Each CDR3 is given with its conserved first and last residue. Each record gives: D gene, J gene, clone size, V gene, CDR3 protein, CDR3 DNA. The D gene is left open where the match is weak. Rows may omit the clone size; those that give it use once, few, many or a size class.

>TRBD2|TRBJ2-7|.|TRBV15
CATSRGGSGAYEQYF
TGTGCCACCAGCAGAGGGGGCAGCGGGGCCTACGAGCAGTACTTC
>TRBD1|TRBJ2-7|once|TRBV28
CASSLTGGTYEQYF
TGTGCCAGCAGTCTGACAGGGGGGACCTACGAGCAGTACTTC
>TRBD1|TRBJ2-5|.|TRBV29-1
CSALRGRETQYF
TGCAGCGCCCTCAGGGGGCGGGAGACCCAGTACTTC
>TRBD2|TRBJ2-1|.|TRBV6-2/TRBV6-3
CASSPSGSSYNEQFF
TGTGCCAGCAGCCCCAGCGGGAGCTCCTACAATGAGCAGTTCTTC
>TRBD1|TRBJ2-7|.|TRBV12-5
CASGPGQGMDEQYF
TGTGCTAGTGGTCCGGGACAGGGGATGGACGAGCAGTACTTC
>.|TRBJ1-2|.|TRBV28
CASSFWTDSYGYTF
TGTGCCAGCAGTTTTTGGACGGACAGCTATGGCTACACCTTC
>TRBD2|TRBJ2-5|.|TRBV7-9
CASSFPGTSGQGPQYF
TGTGCCAGCAGCTTCCCAGGGACTAGCGGACAGGGGCCCCAGTACTTC
>.|TRBJ1-1|.|TRBV25-1
CASSPPSLNTEAFF
TGTGCCAGCAGTCCCCCCTCTTTAAACACTGAAGCTTTCTTT
>TRBD2|TRBJ2-7|.|TRBV5-4
CASSSGTSGRLEQYF
TGTGCCAGCAGCTCCGGGACTAGCGGGAGGTTAGAGCAGTACTTC
>.|TRBJ2-1|.|TRBV24-1
CATSDPSRSNEQFF
TGTGCCACCAGTGACCCGTCCCGGTCCAATGAGCAGTTCTTC
>TRBD1|TRBJ1-3|.|TRBV6-2/TRBV6-3
CASSYTTWDRNYGNTIYF
TGTGCCAGCAGTTATACTACCTGGGACAGGAATTATGGAAACACCATATATTTT
>.|TRBJ1-1|.|TRBV13
CASSKFLSNTEAFF
TGTGCCAGCAGCAAGTTTCTATCGAACACTGAAGCTTTCTTT
>.|TRBJ2-2|.|TRBV19
CASSRTRDRSGELFF
TGTGCCAGTTCCCGAACCCGTGACAGATCCGGGGAGCTGTTTTTT
>.|TRBJ2-2|.|TRBV5-4
CASSGMTGSPNTGELFF
TGTGCCAGCAGCGGGATGACGGGGAGCCCGAACACCGGGGAGCTGTTTTTT
>.|TRBJ1-6|.|TRBV7-2
CASSLGSNSPLHF
TGTGCCAGCAGCTTGGGCAGTAATTCACCCCTCCACTTT
>.|TRBJ2-3|.|TRBV7-3
CASSLGAGDTQYF
TGTGCCAGCAGCTTGGGGGCCGGAGATACGCAGTATTTT
>.|TRBJ1-1|.|TRBV12-3/TRBV12-4
CASSAVDRRVAFF
TGTGCCAGCAGTGCCGTAGACAGGCGCGTCGCTTTCTTT
>TRBD2|TRBJ2-7|.|TRBV18
CASSQGRGLGSYEQYF
TGTGCCAGCTCACAAGGGAGGGGACTAGGGTCCTACGAGCAGTACTTC
>TRBD1|TRBJ1-4|.|TRBV2
CASSSQGASEKLFF
TGTGCCAGCAGCAGCCAGGGGGCGAGTGAAAAACTGTTTTTT
>.|TRBJ1-1|.|TRBV7-8
CASSLDRFEAFF
TGTGCCAGCAGCTTAGACAGGTTTGAAGCTTTCTTT
>TRBD1|TRBJ1-2|.|TRBV7-9
CASSRDRDIDYGYTF
TGTGCCAGCAGCCGCGACAGGGATATAGACTATGGCTACACCTTC
>.|TRBJ1-1|once|TRBV6-5
CASSYGGARNTEAFF
TGTGCCAGCAGTTACGGGGGGGCAAGGAACACTGAAGCTTTCTTT
>TRBD1|TRBJ1-2|.|TRBV12-5
CASVQTGGYGYTF
TGTGCTAGTGTCCAGACAGGGGGTTATGGCTACACCTTC
>.|TRBJ2-1|.|TRBV27
CASSLSAGPLNEQFF
TGTGCCAGCAGTTTATCGGCGGGCCCCCTAAATGAGCAGTTCTTC
>.|TRBJ1-5|.|TRBV7-2
CASSLVFGGSNQPQHF
TGTGCCAGCAGCTTAGTCTTCGGGGGGAGCAATCAGCCCCAGCATTTT
>TRBD1|TRBJ1-1|.|TRBV9
CASSATGDTEAFF
TGTGCCAGCAGCGCAACAGGGGACACTGAAGCTTTCTTT
>.|TRBJ1-2|once|TRBV9
CASSVAEGNYGYTF
TGTGCCAGCAGCGTAGCGGAGGGGAACTATGGCTACACCTTC
>.|TRBJ2-7|few|TRBV6-2/TRBV6-3
CASSYKGGTTSANYEQYF
TGTGCCAGCAGTTACAAGGGTGGGACAACTAGCGCTAACTACGAGCAGTACTTC
>.|TRBJ1-4|.|TRBV7-2
CASTRGEKLFF
TGTGCCAGCACCCGGGGAGAAAAACTGTTTTTT
>.|TRBJ1-2|few|TRBV12-3/TRBV12-4
CASSFDRDYGYTF
TGTGCCAGCAGTTTCGACAGAGACTATGGCTACACCTTC
>.|TRBJ2-1|.|TRBV19
CASSIGSLAGQFF
TGTGCCAGTAGTATAGGGTCCCTAGCCGGGCAGTTCTTC
>.|TRBJ1-4|.|TRBV7-2
CASSPLGQAEKLFF
TGTGCCAGCAGCCCACTCGGACAAGCTGAAAAACTGTTTTTT
>TRBD1|TRBJ1-5|.|TRBV7-2
CASREGAWYQPQHF
TGTGCCAGCAGAGAGGGGGCCTGGTATCAGCCCCAGCATTTT
>TRBD2|TRBJ2-2|once|TRBV7-7
CASSRLAGDTGELFF
TGTGCTAGCAGTAGACTAGCGGGAGACACCGGGGAGCTGTTTTTT
>TRBD2|TRBJ2-1|.|TRBV9
CASSATTSGRYNEQFF
TGTGCCAGCAGCGCCACAACTAGCGGGAGGTACAATGAGCAGTTCTTC
>.|TRBJ2-7|.|TRBV3-1/TRBV3-2
CASSQDNPWGLGYEQYF
TGTGCCAGCAGCCAAGATAACCCGTGGGGCCTGGGTTACGAGCAGTACTTC
>.|TRBJ1-6|.|TRBV2
CASNNRVENSPLHF
TGTGCCAGCAACAACAGGGTGGAAAATTCACCCCTCCACTTT
>TRBD1|TRBJ2-1|.|TRBV7-3
CASSFWGPPPMLTGQVSEQFF
TGTGCCAGCAGCTTCTGGGGGCCTCCACCGATGCTGACAGGGCAGGTCAGTGAGCAGTTCTTC
>TRBD1|TRBJ2-3|.|TRBV7-2
CASSPGQGNTDTQYF
TGTGCCAGCAGCCCCGGACAGGGAAATACAGATACGCAGTATTTT
>.|TRBJ2-7|.|TRBV2
CASSDLSGVSEQYF
TGTGCCAGCAGTGACCTGAGCGGAGTAAGCGAGCAGTACTTC
>TRBD1|TRBJ1-5|.|TRBV12-3/TRBV12-4
CASSGDSYQPQHF
TGTGCCAGCAGCGGGGACAGCTATCAGCCCCAGCATTTT
>TRBD2|TRBJ2-1|.|TRBV6-2/TRBV6-3
CASSPLAGLNEQFF
TGTGCCAGCAGTCCCCTAGCGGGACTCAATGAGCAGTTCTTC